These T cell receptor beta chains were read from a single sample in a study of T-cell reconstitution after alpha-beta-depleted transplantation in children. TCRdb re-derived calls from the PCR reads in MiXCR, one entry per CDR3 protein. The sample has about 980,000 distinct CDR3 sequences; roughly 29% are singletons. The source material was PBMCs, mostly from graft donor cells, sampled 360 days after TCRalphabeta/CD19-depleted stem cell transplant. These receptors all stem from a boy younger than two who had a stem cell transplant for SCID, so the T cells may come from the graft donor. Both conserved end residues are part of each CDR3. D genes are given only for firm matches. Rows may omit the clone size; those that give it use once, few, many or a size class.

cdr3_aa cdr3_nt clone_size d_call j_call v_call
CSASFGNTDEQFF TGCAGTGCTAGTTTCGGCAATACCGATGAGCAGTTCTTC . . TRBJ2-1 TRBV20-1
CASWSAGELFF TGTGCCAGCTGGTCAGCCGGGGAGCTGTTTTTT . . TRBJ2-2 TRBV6-2/TRBV6-3
CASSQEGQGAGVLF TGCGCCAGCAGCCAAGAGGGACAGGGAGCGGGAGTCCTCTTC . . TRBJ2-1 TRBV4-3
CASSLVGTGHNEQFF TGCGCCAGCAGCTTGGTTGGGACAGGGCATAATGAGCAGTTCTTC . TRBD1 TRBJ2-1 TRBV5-1
CASSGTGLHTEAFF TGCGCCAGCAGCGGGACAGGGCTGCACACTGAAGCTTTCTTT . TRBD1 TRBJ1-1 TRBV5-1
CASSEWGRIADTQYF TGTGCCAGCAGTGAATGGGGAAGGATAGCAGATACGCAGTATTTT . . TRBJ2-3 TRBV2
CASSIHRVPSYEQYF TGTGCCAGCAGCATCCACCGGGTCCCCTCCTACGAGCAGTACTTC . . TRBJ2-7 TRBV28
CAWSNGQGPSTDTQYF TGTGCCTGGAGTAATGGACAGGGCCCTAGCACAGATACGCAGTATTTT . TRBD1 TRBJ2-3 TRBV30
CAGKALKETQYF TGTGCCGGAAAGGCACTTAAAGAGACCCAGTACTTC few . TRBJ2-5 TRBV2
CASSFSSGQGAFTQYF TGTGCCAGCAGCTTCTCCTCGGGACAGGGGGCGTTTACGCAGTATTTT . TRBD1 TRBJ2-3 TRBV7-9
CASSEVTGAGDTGELFF TGTGCCAGCAGTGAAGTTACAGGGGCGGGGGACACCGGGGAGCTGTTTTTT many . TRBJ2-2 TRBV2
CASSPTWTGRKTQYF TGTGCCAGCTCACCGACTTGGACAGGGAGGAAAACCCAGTACTTC . TRBD1 TRBJ2-5 TRBV18
CSARDRISQDKRYEQYF TGCAGTGCTAGAGATAGAATTTCTCAGGATAAGAGATACGAGCAGTACTTC . . TRBJ2-7 TRBV20-1
CASSQAEYEQYF TGCGCCAGCAGCCAAGCAGAATACGAGCAGTACTTC few . TRBJ2-7 TRBV4-1
CATSDPILSEAFF TGTGCCACCAGTGATCCAATTCTCTCTGAAGCTTTCTTT . . TRBJ1-1 TRBV24-1
CASSVSPRTNTGELFF TGTGCCAGCAGCGTATCTCCCCGGACTAACACCGGGGAGCTGTTTTTT few . TRBJ2-2 TRBV9
CSVLGQKGNIYTEAFF TGCAGCGTATTGGGACAGAAGGGTAATATTTACACTGAAGCTTTCTTT few TRBD1 TRBJ1-1 TRBV29-1
CASSHRAGVYEQYF TGTGCCAGCAGCCACCGAGCGGGAGTTTACGAGCAGTACTTC . TRBD2 TRBJ2-7 TRBV7-6
CSAKPSPYEQYF TGCAGCGCGAAGCCGTCACCCTACGAGCAGTACTTC . . TRBJ2-7 TRBV29-1
CATSEPPGLAGDQQFF TGTGCCACCAGTGAACCCCCGGGACTAGCGGGGGACCAGCAGTTCTTC few TRBD2 TRBJ2-1 TRBV24-1
CASSEASLGGQLYGYTF TGTGCCAGCAGTGAAGCTTCCTTAGGGGGGCAGCTTTATGGCTACACCTTC few . TRBJ1-2 TRBV2
CASSQDGLPGAGELFF TGCGCCAGCAGCCAAGACGGGCTCCCAGGTGCCGGGGAGCTGTTTTTT few . TRBJ2-2 TRBV4-1
CASSLSTAYEQYF TGTGCCAGCAGCCTCTCCACTGCCTACGAGCAGTACTTC many . TRBJ2-7 TRBV12-3/TRBV12-4
CASSQVQGSTGELFF TGTGCCAGCAGCCAAGTTCAGGGAAGTACCGGGGAGCTGTTTTTT . . TRBJ2-2 TRBV14
CASSSGTGPDTQYF TGTGCCAGCAGCTCCGGGACAGGGCCAGATACGCAGTATTTT few TRBD1 TRBJ2-3 TRBV7-6
CASSLGQGGTNNEQFF TGTGCCAGCAGCTTAGGGCAGGGGGGGACTAACAATGAGCAGTTCTTC . . TRBJ2-1 TRBV11-2
CASSSAASSYEQYF TGTGCCAGCAGCTCTGCGGCTAGCTCCTACGAGCAGTACTTC . . TRBJ2-7 TRBV9
CSAVFGAAEAFF TGCAGTGCTGTCTTTGGGGCAGCTGAAGCTTTCTTT few . TRBJ1-1 TRBV20-1
CASSHLRAPDRFQETQYF TGTGCCAGCAGCCACCTAAGAGCCCCCGACCGATTCCAAGAGACCCAGTACTTC . . TRBJ2-5 TRBV6-2/TRBV6-3
CASSPNRGSPSEQYF TGTGCCAGCAGCCCGAACAGGGGGTCGCCCTCCGAGCAGTACTTC . TRBD1 TRBJ2-7 TRBV12-3/TRBV12-4
CASARIGASRRNGYTF TGTGCCAGCGCCCGGATTGGAGCCTCCCGAAGGAATGGCTACACCTTC few . TRBJ1-2 TRBV6-1
CASSLDRGSSSGNTIYF TGTGCCAGCAGTTTAGATCGGGGGTCCTCCTCTGGAAACACCATATATTTT . . TRBJ1-3 TRBV12-3/TRBV12-4
CASSSPEGRLAGANVLTF TGTGCCAGCAGTTCCCCCGAAGGGAGGCTGGCTGGGGCCAACGTCCTGACTTTC . . TRBJ2-6 TRBV6-5
CASNRDRRYEQYF TGTGCCAGCAATCGGGACAGACGCTACGAGCAGTACTTC . TRBD1 TRBJ2-7 TRBV12-3/TRBV12-4
CASSQQTSGRYEQYF TGCGCCAGCAGCCAGCAGACTAGCGGGAGATACGAGCAGTACTTC few TRBD2 TRBJ2-7 TRBV4-1
CASSFGTGNHEQFF TGTGCCAGCAGCTTCGGGACAGGGAACCATGAGCAGTTCTTC many TRBD1 TRBJ2-1 TRBV7-9
CASSPLRGSSYNEQFF TGTGCCAGCAGCCCCCTACGGGGGAGCTCCTACAATGAGCAGTTCTTC . . TRBJ2-1 TRBV12-3/TRBV12-4
CSAGTWGGDSNNEQFF TGCAGTGCGGGGACCTGGGGGGGGGATTCTAATAATGAGCAGTTCTTC . TRBD2 TRBJ2-1 TRBV20-1
CSARESGGADTQYF TGCAGTGCTAGAGAAAGCGGGGGGGCAGATACGCAGTATTTT few TRBD2 TRBJ2-3 TRBV20-1
CASSQTRTGFSYEQYF TGCGCCAGCAGCCAAACTAGGACGGGGTTTTCCTACGAGCAGTACTTC many . TRBJ2-7 TRBV4-3
CASSLPPGGGQYF TGTGCCAGCAGTCTCCCCCCCGGGGGTGGGCAGTATTTT few . TRBJ2-3 TRBV2
CASSLYRPTYNEQFF TGTGCCAGCAGTTTATACAGGCCGACCTACAATGAGCAGTTCTTC few . TRBJ2-1 TRBV28
CATKGFSTDTQYF TGTGCCACCAAGGGCTTTAGCACAGATACGCAGTATTTT many . TRBJ2-3 TRBV10-3
CASSQYVGGGRNEKLFF TGTGCCAGCAGTCAATACGTCGGTGGGGGGAGGAATGAAAAACTGTTTTTT . . TRBJ1-4 TRBV6-1
CASTPRRTRPEGGANVLTF TGTGCCAGCACCCCCCGGAGGACTAGGCCCGAGGGTGGGGCCAACGTCCTGACTTTC . TRBD2 TRBJ2-6 TRBV12-3/TRBV12-4
CAISESGPSLAKNIQYF TGTGCCATCAGTGAGTCGGGACCTTCCTTAGCCAAAAACATTCAGTACTTC few . TRBJ2-4 TRBV10-3
CSVVPRSRNTEAFF TGCAGCGTTGTTCCCCGCTCCCGGAACACTGAAGCTTTCTTT few . TRBJ1-1 TRBV29-1
CASSLEWMSSYNSPLHF TGTGCCAGCAGCTTAGAATGGATGAGCTCCTATAATTCACCCCTCCACTTT . . TRBJ1-6 TRBV7-8
CSARDRDRLSISYYNEQFF TGCAGTGCTAGAGACCGGGACAGACTTTCTATTAGCTACTACAATGAGCAGTTCTTC . TRBD1 TRBJ2-1 TRBV20-1
CASSQRGPLRSGANVLTF TGTGCCAGCAGCCAACGTGGGCCTCTACGATCTGGGGCCAACGTCCTGACTTTC . . TRBJ2-6 TRBV14